A selection of T cell receptor beta chains follows, all from one sample in a study of T cell repertoires in cytomegalovirus infection. No antigens are known for them. In TCRdb, the reads were re-called with MiXCR into one record per CDR3 protein. The sample includes hundreds of thousands of distinct CDR3 sequences, around 32% of them seen just once. The sample consisted of cultured PBMCs, taken from culture after CMV antigen stimulation. These TCRs come from a human donor in good health (CMV status not recorded). Some clones in this sample may be carry-over from other donors' samples. The CDR3 runs from the conserved cysteine through the conserved F or W. D genes are given only for firm matches. Clone size, where shown, is once, few, many, or a class for clones that have expanded.

TRBJ2-6,-,TRBV4-1,-,CASSQDSGVSGANVLTF,TGCGCCAGCAGCCAGGACTCAGGGGTGTCTGGGGCCAACGTCCTGACTTTC
TRBJ2-7,-,TRBV2,-,CASPAGYPPYEQYF,TGTGCCAGCCCGGCGGGGTACCCGCCCTACGAGCAGTACTTC
TRBJ1-1,many,TRBV7-2,-,CASSLGAANTEAFF,TGTGCCAGCAGCCTGGGGGCAGCGAACACTGAAGCTTTCTTT
TRBJ2-7,-,TRBV19,TRBD1,CASTRDREFYEQYF,TGTGCCAGCACCCGGGACAGGGAGTTTTACGAGCAGTACTTC
TRBJ1-4,-,TRBV4-3,-,CASSQEGAPNEKLFF,TGCGCCAGCAGCCAAGAGGGGGCGCCGAATGAAAAACTGTTTTTT
TRBJ2-3,-,TRBV12-3/TRBV12-4,TRBD1,CASTLGQGSGTQYF,TGTGCCAGCACCTTAGGACAGGGATCGGGTACGCAGTATTTT
TRBJ2-7,-,TRBV28,-,CASNSRDVSYEQYF,TGTGCCAGCAATTCCCGGGATGTGTCCTACGAGCAGTACTTC
TRBJ2-1,few,TRBV7-8,-,CASTRATRSAEQFF,TGTGCCAGCACTAGGGCAACTAGGTCCGCTGAGCAGTTCTTC
TRBJ2-5,few,TRBV6-2/TRBV6-3,TRBD2,CASRSLGLGTQETQYF,TGTGCCAGCAGGAGCTTAGGACTAGGGACCCAGGAGACCCAGTACTTC
TRBJ2-7,few,TRBV7-2,TRBD2,CASSYTSDSSYEQYF,TGTGCCAGCAGCTATACTAGCGATAGCTCCTACGAGCAGTACTTC
TRBJ2-1,-,TRBV20-1,TRBD2,CSAIVLGLAGTSSYNEQFF,TGCAGTGCTATCGTCTTGGGACTAGCGGGGACGAGCTCCTACAATGAGCAGTTCTTC
TRBJ2-1,once,TRBV20-1,TRBD2,CSAARLADTYNEQFF,TGCAGTGCTGCTCGACTAGCGGATACCTACAATGAGCAGTTCTTC
TRBJ2-2,many,TRBV7-2,-,CASSLEMTGELFF,TGTGCCAGCAGCTTAGAGATGACCGGGGAGCTGTTTTTT
TRBJ2-5,-,TRBV24-1,-,CATSPGAHSGGETQYF,TGTGCCACCAGTCCGGGGGCTCACTCTGGCGGGGAGACCCAGTACTTC
TRBJ1-6,few,TRBV6-2/TRBV6-3,-,CASSRDGRLYNSPLHF,TGTGCCAGCAGCCGGGACGGACGCCTTTATAATTCACCCCTCCACTTT
TRBJ2-2,few,TRBV7-8,-,CASTRTSTNTGELFF,TGTGCCAGCACCAGGACAAGCACGAACACCGGGGAGCTGTTTTTT
TRBJ1-4,-,TRBV20-1,-,CSARRVTGEKLFF,TGCAGTGCTCGACGGGTTACTGGGGAAAAACTGTTTTTT
TRBJ2-1,once,TRBV11-2,-,CASSFRSGGWNEQFF,TGTGCCAGCAGCTTTCGGTCTGGGGGTTGGAATGAGCAGTTCTTC
TRBJ2-7,many,TRBV7-2,TRBD1,CASSGTAYEQYF,TGTGCCAGCTCAGGGACAGCCTACGAGCAGTACTTC
TRBJ1-1,-,TRBV12-3/TRBV12-4,TRBD1,CASRTGAGRRGGTFF,TGTGCCAGCAGGACAGGGGCCGGGCGCCGCGGGGGGACTTTCTTT
TRBJ2-5,-,TRBV18,-,CASSPRGRGAETQYF,TGTGCCAGCTCACCAAGGGGCAGGGGTGCCGAGACCCAGTACTTC
TRBJ1-1,few,TRBV19,-,CASSIEPDRNTEAFF,TGTGCCAGTAGTATAGAGCCGGATAGAAACACTGAAGCTTTCTTT
TRBJ2-1,-,TRBV19,TRBD1,CASSWGQGNYNEQFF,TGTGCCAGTAGTTGGGGACAGGGAAACTACAATGAGCAGTTCTTC
TRBJ2-1,-,TRBV9,TRBD2,CASSVGVAGYSNEQFF,TGTGCCAGCAGCGTAGGGGTAGCGGGATATTCGAATGAGCAGTTCTTC